The 29 T cell receptor beta chains reported below all come from one sample, sequenced in a study of cytomegalovirus exposure and HLA in healthy donors. The PCR contained 60 Vbeta and 13 Jbeta primers. Clones were read by immunoSEQ multiplex PCR, and TCRdb kept only the in-frame ones, dropping some. This table holds tens of thousands of clones, around 82% found once. Sequenced: PBMCs. These TCRs come from a man younger than 35 in good health and CMV-seronegative.

This sequence joins TRBV19 and TRBJ2-1; D may be TRBD2 (6 bases). The V and J ends lost 2 bases and 4 bases respectively, with 12 bases between them. Germline values: CDR1 LNHDA, CDR2 SQIVND (reference sequence). CDR3 size: 15 residues. CDR3: CASSITGSWYNEQFF. The DNA of the CDR3 is TGTGCCAGTAGTATAACCGGGAGTTGGTACAATGAGCAGTTCTTC.

CDR3 in amino acids: CASSESGYEQYF. CDR3 sequence (DNA): TGTGCCAGCAGTGAATCAGGTTACGAGCAGTACTTC. The V call is TRBV6-1, the J call TRBJ2-7; D gene uncertain. Germline V gene sequence: CDR1 MNHNS, CDR2 SASEGT. This CDR3 spans 12 amino acids. V lost 2 bases, J lost 4 bases, and 6 bases lay in between.

V is TRBV14 and J is TRBJ2-3; D gene unclear. This CDR3 is 17 amino acids long. Trimming took off 0 bases at V and 0 bases at J, with 13 bases between the two ends. Germline loops: CDR1 SGHDN, CDR2 FVKESK. The DNA for the CDR3 is TGTGCCAGCAGCCAAGATTTTCTCAGTTTTAGCACAGATACGCAGTATTTT. It encodes CASSQDFLSFSTDTQYF.

V usage is TRBV18 and J usage is TRBJ2-7, with 7 bases lining up with TRBD1. V dropped 5 bases and J dropped 2; count of bases not matched to a gene: 3. From germline, CDR1 is KGHSH and CDR2 LQKENI. The CDR3 loop spans 13 amino acids. As DNA, the CDR3 is TGTGCCAGCTCAACCGGGACAGCCTACGAGCAGTACTTC. This gives the protein CASSTGTAYEQYF.

The chain uses TRBV30 and TRBJ2-1, with TRBD1 as a possible D gene (6 bases). The germline V gene encodes CDR1 GTSNPN and CDR2 SVGIG (reference sequence). CDR3 size: 13 residues. Trimming left V 1 base short and J 7 bases short, with 11 bases between. CDR3 protein: CAWSGDRWNEQFF. CDR3 nucleotide sequence: TGTGCCTGGAGTGGCGACAGGTGGAATGAGCAGTTCTTC.

The chain has TRBV27 and TRBJ2-2; TRBD2 agrees at 11 bases. The junction had 8 bases not matched to a gene; V was cut back by 5 bases and J by 0 bases. Germline CDR1 MNHEY, CDR2 SMNVEV (reference sequence). The CDR3 has 18 amino acids. The CDR3 here is CASSPRTSGRTNTGELFF. In DNA form, the CDR3 reads TGTGCCAGCAGTCCCCGGACTAGCGGGCGCACGAACACCGGGGAGCTGTTTTTT.

V is TRBV19 and J is TRBJ2-2; D is perhaps TRBD2 (5 bases). This CDR3 contains 14 residues. V was shortened by 8 bases and J by 4 bases, with 14 bases between the two germline ends. CDR1 is LNHDA and CDR2 is SQIVND in the germline V gene (reference sequence). The CDR3 here is CASVGVGPTGELFF. The DNA for the CDR3 is TGTGCCAGTGTCGGGGTGGGCCCCACCGGGGAGCTGTTTTTT. Looking up the rest from reference TRBV19 and TRBJ2-2 gives the full variable domain: DGGITQSPKYLFRKEGQNVTLSCEQNLNHDAMYWYRQDPGQGLRLIYYSQIVNDFQKGDIAEGYSVSREKKESFPLTVTSAQKNPTAFYLCASVGVGPTGELFFGEGSRLTVL.

The chain recombines TRBV29-1 with TRBJ2-3; 7 nucleotides align to TRBD1. J lost 4 bases, V lost 6 bases, and 10 bases had no gene match. This CDR3 is 14 amino acids long. CDR1 is SQVTM, CDR2 ANQGSEA, per germline. The DNA for the CDR3 is TGCAGCGTAGTACTACAGGGGATGGCAGATACGCAGTATTTT. Its translation is CSVVLQGMADTQYF.

The chain links TRBV18 to TRBJ2-3, with unresolved D. The V and J ends lost 7 bases and 4 bases respectively, with 9 bases between them. CDR3 length: 12 residues. From germline, CDR1 is KGHSH and CDR2 LQKENI. The CDR3 bases are TGTGCCAGCTTCCGAGAGGCAGATACGCAGTATTTT. Amino acid sequence: CASFREADTQYF.

A word on this clone: A read error may account for a junction end that differs from germline. This rearrangement joins TRBV28 to TRBJ2-1, with 7 positions matching TRBD2. The germline V gene has CDR1 MDHEN and CDR2 SYDVKM. This CDR3 is built from 13 residues. Here the CDR3 reads CASSLFPGLPPIF. CDR3 nucleotides: TGTGCCAGCAGTTTATTCCCGGGACTACCCCCTATCTTC. Looking up the rest from reference TRBV28 and TRBJ2-1 gives the full variable domain: DVKVTQSSRYLVKRTGEKVFLECVQDMDHENMFWYRQDPGLGLRLIYFSYDVKMKEKGDIPEGYSVSREKKERFSLILESASTNQTSMYLCASSLFPGLPPIFGPGTRLTVL.

This clone was picked up one time. The rearrangement joins TRBV28 to TRBJ2-1, with 7 bases identical to TRBD1. Trimming took 1 base from V and 5 from J; bases not matched to a gene: 5. From germline, CDR1 is MDHEN and CDR2 SYDVKM. The CDR3 loop spans 15 amino acids. CDR3 DNA sequence: TGTGCCAGCAGTTTATTTAGGGACAGCGACAATGAGCAGTTCTTC. Residues: CASSLFRDSDNEQFF.

The chain is built from TRBV29-1 and TRBJ1-2; tentatively, D is TRBD1 (5 bases). V was clipped by 3 bases and J by 3 bases, with 14 bases between them. CDR1 is SQVTM, CDR2 ANQGSEA, per germline. The CDR3 has 14 amino acids. The CDR3 sequence: CSVEAQGWDYGYTF. The CDR3 nucleotides read TGCAGCGTTGAGGCGCAGGGATGGGACTATGGCTACACCTTC.

This CDR3 is CASRIGGDQPQHF. The CDR3 DNA reads TGTGCCAGTAGGATCGGGGGGGATCAGCCCCAGCATTTT. The chain couples TRBV19 to TRBJ1-5; possibly TRBD1 for D (5 bases). The CDR3 has 13 residues. V was trimmed by 6 bases and J by 5 bases, leaving 11 bases between them. The V gene's germline CDR1 is LNHDA and CDR2 SQIVND (reference sequence).

The count of this clone is one. The chain carries TRBV5-4 and TRBJ2-2; a weak D match, TRBD1 (6 bases). V lost 0 bases and J 1 base, leaving 7 bases between the germline ends. Germline V gives CDR1 SGHNT, CDR2 YYREEE (reference sequence). The CDR3 spans 15 residues. The CDR3 loop is CASSLAGQNTGELFF. The CDR3, as DNA: TGTGCCAGCAGCTTGGCGGGACAGAACACCGGGGAGCTGTTTTTT.

The gene calls are TRBV5-1 and TRBJ2-5, with 9 bases lining up with TRBD1. V lost 3 bases, J lost 2 bases, and 5 bases stayed unmatched. CDR3 length: 15 amino acids. Germline-derived CDR1 and CDR2 are SGHRS and YFSETQ. CDR3 protein: CASSYTGGLQETQYF. CDR3 nucleotides: TGCGCCAGCAGCTATACAGGGGGCCTACAAGAGACCCAGTACTTC.

V and J are TRBV4-1 and TRBJ2-2; 10 nucleotides agree with TRBD1. Germline assignment: CDR1 MGHRA and CDR2 YSYEKL. V shed 6 bases and J 3 bases; nucleotides not matched to a gene: 7. The CDR3 contains 16 residues. This CDR3 is CASSKGQGTYTGELFF. DNA for the CDR3: TGCGCCAGCAGTAAGGGACAGGGGACATACACCGGGGAGCTGTTTTTT.

The chain couples TRBV7-6 to TRBJ2-5; maybe TRBD2 (5 bases). The germline V and J ends were trimmed by 1 base and 5 bases, with 14 bases remaining between them. CDR3 size: 15 residues. Germline V gene sequence: CDR1 SGHVS, CDR2 FNYEAQ. CDR3 bases: TGTGCCAGCAGCTTAGATAGGTTGGGCGGGGAGACCCAGTACTTC. Translating it yields CASSLDRLGGETQYF.

The chain recombines TRBV14 with TRBJ1-1; 7 bases map to TRBD1. With 3 bases clipped from V and 6 bases from J, the junction kept 10 bases outside the gene matches. From germline, CDR1 is SGHDN and CDR2 FVKESK. The CDR3 totals 15 residues. CDR3: CASSQRTGLVAEAFF. The CDR3 DNA sequence: TGTGCCAGCAGCCAGAGGACAGGACTGGTAGCTGAAGCTTTCTTT.

J is TRBJ2-3 and V is TRBV6-5, with D possibly matching TRBD2 (5 bases). Germline V lookup: CDR1 MNHEY, CDR2 SVGAGI. This CDR3 contains 13 residues. V was cut by 8 bases and J by 0 bases, with 9 bases left in between. The CDR3 nucleotides read TGTGCCAGCGGGAGACTAAGCACAGATACGCAGTATTTT. It encodes CASGRLSTDTQYF.

This chain uses TRBV2 with TRBJ2-3, with 9 bases fitting TRBD2. J lost 3 bases, V lost 6 bases, and 10 bases had no gene match. CDR1 is SNHLY and CDR2 is FYNNEI in the germline V gene. The CDR3 is made up of 16 amino acids. CDR3 sequence reads: CASRISSGSKTDTQYF. Here the CDR3 DNA reads TGTGCCAGCAGGATCAGTAGCGGGAGTAAGACAGATACGCAGTATTTT.

This clone came up a few times. V gene TRBV10-1 combines with J gene TRBJ2-2, with 8 positions matching TRBD1. Germline V gene sequence: CDR1 WNHNN, CDR2 SYGVQD (reference sequence). The CDR3 sequence is 16 residues long. Unmatched junction bases numbered 0, after V lost 0 bases and J lost 0 bases. The CDR3 spells CASSESTGANTGELFF. CDR3 bases: TGCGCCAGCAGTGAGTCGACAGGGGCGAACACCGGGGAGCTGTTTTTT.

As for this clone: Additional DNA sequences in this sample encode the identical CDR3. V gene TRBV28 combines with J gene TRBJ1-2; D uncertain. Between the trimmed V and J ends, which lost 3 bases and 7 bases, there was a span of 9 bases. The CDR3 sequence is 12 residues long. Germline values: CDR1 MDHEN, CDR2 SYDVKM. CDR3 amino acids: CASSLAGSGYTF. In DNA form, the CDR3 reads TGTGCCAGCAGTTTGGCAGGATCTGGCTACACCTTC.

The genes are TRBV29-1 and TRBJ1-1; 7 bases match TRBD1. Trimming removed 6 bases from V and 5 bases from J; junction bases left unmatched: 9. Germline CDR1 SQVTM, CDR2 ANQGSEA. The CDR3 runs to 13 residues. CDR3 in amino acids: CSVDRVLLTEAFF. CDR3 nucleotide sequence: TGCAGCGTCGACAGGGTACTGTTAACTGAAGCTTTCTTT.

CDR3 protein: CASSYKTGATEAFF. For the CDR3, the DNA is TGTGCCAGCAGTTACAAAACAGGGGCCACTGAAGCTTTCTTT. The chain employs TRBV6-7 and TRBJ1-1, with TRBD1 identical over 7 bases. TRBV6-7 has ORF status, its function being uncertain. Unmatched junction bases numbered 4, after V lost 2 bases and J lost 4 bases. The CDR3 totals 14 residues.

This chain joins TRBV15 and TRBJ2-2, with D possibly matching TRBD2 (6 bases). The ends were cut back, 3 bases at V and 6 bases at J, with 11 bases in the middle. The CDR3 has 14 amino acids. Germline lookup yields CDR1 LNHNV and CDR2 YYDKDF (reference sequence). The CDR3 sequence is CATSRERVPGELFF. Written as DNA, the CDR3 is TGTGCCACCAGCAGGGAGCGGGTACCCGGGGAGCTGTTTTTT.

The rearrangement uses TRBV28 and TRBJ2-7; 9 bases align to TRBD2. The germline V gene has CDR1 MDHEN and CDR2 SYDVKM. Trimming removed 2 bases from V and 3 bases from J; junction bases left unmatched: 5. The length of the CDR3 is 15 residues. The DNA of the CDR3 is TGTGCCAGCAGTTTAGGTCTAGCGGGATTCTACGAGCAGTACTTC. Protein sequence: CASSLGLAGFYEQYF.

The rearrangement uses TRBV6-6 and TRBJ1-2; 9 bases align to TRBD1. With 6 bases clipped from V and 5 bases from J, the junction kept 7 bases outside the gene matches. The CDR3 extends over 14 amino acids. Germline-derived CDR1 and CDR2 are MNHNY and SVGAGI (reference sequence). The CDR3: CASSFPGQGYGYTF. In nucleotides, the CDR3 is TGTGCCAGCAGCTTCCCGGGACAGGGTTATGGCTACACCTTC.

V is TRBV27 and J is TRBJ2-7; 8 bases are shared with TRBD2. The CDR3 sequence is 16 residues long. In germline, CDR1 is MNHEY, CDR2 SMNVEV (reference sequence). Unmatched junction bases numbered 8, after V lost 4 bases and J lost 0 bases. The CDR3, as DNA: TGTGCCAGCAGTTCTCCCGGCGGGGGGAGCTCCTACGAGCAGTACTTC. Its translation is CASSSPGGGSSYEQYF.

The V and J genes are TRBV6-5 and TRBJ2-3; a possible D gene is TRBD2 (6 bases). The V gene's germline CDR1 is MNHEY and CDR2 SVGAGI. V was cut by 7 bases and J by 2 bases, with 16 bases left in between. The CDR3 loop spans 15 amino acids. The CDR3 region has the DNA TGTGCCAGCACCCTATACGCGGGATACACAGATACGCAGTATTTT. Translated: CASTLYAGYTDTQYF.